One sample yielded the 27 T cell receptor beta chains listed below, sequenced in a study of blood T cell repertoires in COVID-19. Profiled with immunoSEQ multiplex PCR; TCRdb holds only in-frame clones, not every one. The table lists 45,000 to 65,000 clones, roughly 79% of them singletons. Material for sequencing was peripheral blood. Receptor source: a woman aged 60-75 years with acute or convalescent COVID-19.

The chain recombines TRBV5-1 with TRBJ2-3; D call uncertain. The CDR3 extends over 13 amino acids. Per germline, CDR1 SGHRS and CDR2 YFSETQ. Trimming left V 4 bases short and J 6 bases short, with 12 bases between. The CDR3 coding sequence is TGCGCCAGCAGCCCGGAAGGAGACGATACGCAGTATTTT. The encoded protein is CASSPEGDDTQYF.

This clone is a singleton in its sample. V and J are TRBV12-3 or TRBV12-4 and TRBJ1-1; maybe TRBD1 (6 bases). The CDR3 is 12 amino acids. V dropped 5 bases and J dropped 8 bases, with 12 bases sitting between them. The CDR3 DNA reads TGTGCCAGCAGTAGGACAGACAGGGAAGCTTTCTTT. Translation: CASSRTDREAFF.

The rearrangement uses TRBV7-9 and TRBJ2-1; TRBD1 might be the D (6 bases). V shed 6 bases and J shed 3 bases, with 15 bases lying between them. The CDR3 spans 15 residues. Germline V CDR1 and CDR2: SEHNR, FQNEAQ (reference sequence). Written as DNA, the CDR3 is TGTGCCAGCAGTCATCGGACAGAAAACTACAATGAGCAGTTCTTC. Amino acids: CASSHRTENYNEQFF.

This chain uses TRBV30 with TRBJ1-4; 7 nucleotides align to TRBD1. The CDR3 sequence is 11 residues long. V lost 5 bases and J lost 7; bases outside the gene matches: 1. Germline V lookup: CDR1 GTSNPN, CDR2 SVGIG (reference sequence). DNA of the CDR3: TGTGCCTGGGACAGGGTTGAAAAACTGTTTTTT. Translation: CAWDRVEKLFF. The whole variable domain, filled in from reference TRBV30 and TRBJ1-4, reads SQTIHQWPATLVQPVGSPLSLECTVEGTSNPNLYWYRQAAGRGLQLLFYSVGIGQISSEVPQNLSASRPQDRQFILSSKKLLLSDSGFYLCAWDRVEKLFFGSGTQLSVL.

The chain links TRBV5-1 to TRBJ1-1; maybe TRBD1 (6 bases). Trimming removed 2 bases at V and 0 bases at J, with 11 bases between. This CDR3 is 15 amino acids long. Germline CDR1 is SGHRS and CDR2 is YFSETQ. CDR3 loop: CASSLSRGLNTEAFF. The CDR3 bases are TGCGCCAGCAGCTTATCCAGGGGTTTGAACACTGAAGCTTTCTTT.

V usage is TRBV7-2 and J usage is TRBJ2-5; possible D gene TRBD2, 6 bases. The CDR3 is 15 residues long. V lost 8 bases, J lost 1 base, and 17 bases lay in between. Germline V gene sequence: CDR1 SGHTA, CDR2 FQGNSA. Here the CDR3 reads CASRPTGVSQETQYF. The DNA for the CDR3 is TGTGCCAGCCGCCCAACGGGGGTCTCCCAAGAGACCCAGTACTTC.

The chain combines TRBV19 with TRBJ2-4; D perhaps matches TRBD2 (6 bases). The V gene lost 3 bases and the J gene lost 0 bases, with 15 bases spanning the gap. Per germline, CDR1 LNHDA and CDR2 SQIVND (reference sequence). This CDR3 comprises 17 residues. The CDR3 DNA reads TGTGCCAGTAGTATTGGAGGAGGGATACTAGCCAAAAACATTCAGTACTTC. Residues: CASSIGGGILAKNIQYF.

V gene TRBV11-2 combines with J gene TRBJ1-1; 8 bases align to TRBD1. The CDR3 loop spans 14 amino acids. Germline CDR1 SGHAT, CDR2 FQNNGV. The trim removed 5 bases at V and 2 bases at J, leaving 4 bases unmatched. This chain's CDR3 is CASSRGQGNTEAFF. Written as DNA, the CDR3 is TGTGCCAGCAGCCGAGGACAGGGAAACACTGAAGCTTTCTTT.

The chain couples TRBV9 to TRBJ1-3; 9 bases are shared with TRBD1. Germline lookup yields CDR1 SGDLS and CDR2 YYNGEE. CDR3 size: 16 residues. V gave up 4 bases and J gave up 2 bases; unmatched junction bases: 7. The CDR3 sequence is CASSPPGQGTGNTIYF. The CDR3 DNA sequence: TGTGCCAGCAGCCCGCCGGGACAGGGCACTGGAAACACCATATATTTT. Full variable domain (outside the CDR3, taken from reference TRBV9 and TRBJ1-3): DSGVTQTPKHLITATGQRVTLRCSPRSGDLSVYWYQQSLDQGLQFLIQYYNGEERAKGNILERFSAQQFPDLHSELNLSSLELGDSALYFCASSPPGQGTGNTIYFGEGSWLTVV.

V is TRBV5-1 and J is TRBJ2-5; tentative D call: TRBD2 (6 bases). Germline CDR1 and CDR2: SGHRS and YFSETQ. V was trimmed by 0 bases and J by 5 bases, leaving 14 bases between them. The CDR3 extends over 15 amino acids. Here the CDR3 reads CASSLGASVKETQYF. The CDR3 DNA is TGCGCCAGCAGCTTGGGGGCTAGCGTGAAGGAGACCCAGTACTTC.

The rearrangement joins TRBV5-8 to TRBJ1-2; TRBD1 might be the D (6 bases). The V gene's germline CDR1 is SGHTS and CDR2 YDEGEE. The ends were cut back, 2 bases at V and 1 base at J, with 12 bases in the middle. This CDR3 comprises 15 residues. CDR3 sequence (DNA): TGTGCCAGCAGCTTACCGACAGGCCATAACTATGGCTACACCTTC. Amino acids: CASSLPTGHNYGYTF.

This clone was seen only a few times. J is TRBJ1-5 and V is TRBV28, with 7 bases fitting TRBD1. Germline trimming cut 5 bases from V and 5 bases from J; bases unmatched to any gene: 15. The CDR3 runs 17 residues. Germline V CDR1 and CDR2: MDHEN, SYDVKM. CDR3 residues: CASSLFLNRGSYQPQHF. The CDR3, as DNA: TGTGCCAGCAGTCTCTTCTTAAACAGGGGTTCCTATCAGCCCCAGCATTTT.

As for this clone: The CDR3 end shows no conserved phenylalanine or tryptophan, and so a read error is likely. The DNA is omitted, as the CDR3 cannot be located on it reliably, and the CDR3 follows TCRdb's listing. The rearrangement uses TRBV29-1 and TRBJ1-1. Germline lookup yields CDR1 SQVTM and CDR2 ANQGSEA. The CDR3 length equals 11 residues, ends included. The CDR3 region is CSVEVSPGGVT.

The chain uses TRBV12-5 and TRBJ1-1; 7 nucleotides agree with TRBD1. The length of the CDR3 is 15 residues. V was clipped by 1 base and J by 2 bases; unmatched bases: 4. CDR1 and CDR2 from the germline V gene are LGHNT and FRNRAP. CDR3 amino acids: CASGLGDRANTEAFF. CDR3 DNA: TGTGCTAGTGGTTTGGGCGACAGGGCAAACACTGAAGCTTTCTTT.

The chain couples TRBV19 to TRBJ2-7, with 7 bases matching TRBD1. Germline V CDR1 and CDR2: LNHDA, SQIVND (reference sequence). This CDR3 contains 13 residues. After removal of 6 bases from V and 3 bases from J, the junction contained 5 bases not matched to a gene. CDR3 amino acids: CASRGPGGYEQYF. The CDR3 DNA reads TGTGCCAGTAGGGGGCCAGGGGGCTACGAGCAGTACTTC.

CDR3 DNA sequence: TGTGCCAGCAGCCTCGTTAACACTGAAGCTTTCTTT. It specifies CASSLVNTEAFF. The rearrangement uses TRBV3-1 (or the pseudogene TRBV3-2) and TRBJ1-1; D is ambiguous. The germline V and J ends were trimmed by 4 bases and 2 bases, with 5 bases remaining between them. Germline values: CDR1 LGHDT, CDR2 YNNKEL (reference sequence). The CDR3 covers 12 residues.

This chain uses TRBV5-5 with TRBJ1-2, with D perhaps TRBD1 (5 bases). Germline-derived CDR1 and CDR2 are SGHKS and YYEKEE (reference sequence). Trimming stripped 0 bases from V and 0 bases from J, with 6 bases between. This CDR3 is 14 amino acids long. CDR3 region: CASSLAGSNYGYTF. Written as DNA, the CDR3 is TGTGCCAGCAGCTTGGCAGGGTCTAACTATGGCTACACCTTC.

The chain joins TRBV23-1 to TRBJ2-4; 9 bases match TRBD1. TRBV23-1 is annotated as an ORF whose role is uncertain. The junction had 16 bases not matched to a gene; V was cut back by 3 bases and J by 1 base. The CDR3 contains 20 residues. The CDR3 DNA follows: TGCGCCAGCAGTCACTTCGGGATCGGTGGGACAGGGTGGGCCAAAAACATTCAGTACTTC. This sequence encodes CASSHFGIGGTGWAKNIQYF.

The J gene is TRBJ1-2, the V gene TRBV5-1; 9 nucleotides line up with TRBD1. V dropped 1 base and J dropped 2; count of bases not matched to a gene: 9. Germline lookup yields CDR1 SGHRS and CDR2 YFSETQ. This CDR3 is built from 17 residues. This chain's CDR3 is CASSLSQGTGRNYGYTF. CDR3 sequence (DNA): TGCGCCAGCAGCTTGTCTCAGGGGACAGGGAGAAACTATGGCTACACCTTC.

The V and J genes are TRBV9 and TRBJ2-3; 7 bases align to TRBD1. Germline values: CDR1 SGDLS, CDR2 YYNGEE. Trimming cost V 3 bases and J 1 base; bases outside gene matches: 8. This CDR3 comprises 16 residues. The CDR3 nucleotides read TGTGCCAGCAGCGCGACAGGGTTGGGAGGCACAGATACGCAGTATTTT. It specifies CASSATGLGGTDTQYF.

The CDR3 sequence: CASSRIEGGPQHF. Here the CDR3 DNA reads TGTGCCAGCAGCCGTATTGAAGGAGGGCCCCAGCATTTT. The chain employs TRBV14 and TRBJ1-5; D ambiguous. The CDR3 length is 13 residues. Between the trimmed V and J ends, which lost 4 bases and 9 bases, there was a span of 13 bases. CDR1 and CDR2 (germline): SGHDN, FVKESK.

V usage is TRBV5-4 and J usage is TRBJ2-2; 8 bases match TRBD2. There are 16 residues in the CDR3. The germline V gene encodes CDR1 SGHNT and CDR2 YYREEE (reference sequence). Losses at the gene ends were 5 bases for V and 5 bases for J; bases not matched to a gene: 11. As DNA, the CDR3 is TGTGCCAGCAGTTCCCCGGGGGGGGGCACGACCGGGGAGCTGTTTTTT. It yields the protein CASSSPGGGTTGELFF.

This clone was seen only a few times. The V and J genes are TRBV5-1 and TRBJ2-1, with 7 bases matching TRBD2. From germline, CDR1 is SGHRS and CDR2 YFSETQ. The V segment lost 4 bases and the J segment 2 bases; nucleotides outside the gene matches: 9. This CDR3 contains 16 residues. This chain's CDR3 is CASSKEGTTAYNEQFF. The DNA of the CDR3 is TGCGCCAGCAGCAAGGAGGGGACTACCGCCTACAATGAGCAGTTCTTC.

The chain carries TRBV7-8 and TRBJ1-2, with 8 bases aligning to TRBD1. Per germline, CDR1 SGHVS and CDR2 FQNEAQ. The V segment lost 6 bases and the J segment 8 bases; nucleotides outside the gene matches: 11. The CDR3 consists of 14 residues. CDR3 in amino acids: CASSLTGVTGGYTF. The CDR3 DNA follows: TGTGCCAGCAGTCTGACAGGGGTGACGGGAGGCTACACCTTC.

The chain has TRBV7-8 and TRBJ2-3, with TRBD1 as a possible D gene (5 bases). Germline CDR1 SGHVS, CDR2 FQNEAQ. The CDR3 totals 16 residues. V was trimmed by 1 base and J by 2 bases, leaving 13 bases between them. The CDR3 DNA reads TGTGCCAGCAGCTTAGGGGTGCTTGGGGCCACAGATACGCAGTATTTT. This codes for CASSLGVLGATDTQYF.

The V and J genes are TRBV7-9 and TRBJ2-2; 8 nucleotides line up with TRBD1. Germline V CDR1 and CDR2: SEHNR, FQNEAQ (reference sequence). This CDR3 has 14 amino acids. V trimming: 6 bases; J trimming: 3 bases; junction bases outside the gene matches: 3. CDR3 region: CASRPGGHTGELFF. CDR3 in DNA: TGTGCCAGCAGACCAGGGGGCCACACCGGGGAGCTGTTTTTT.

This chain links TRBV12-5 with TRBJ1-5, with a possible D match to TRBD1 (6 bases). Germline CDR1 and CDR2: LGHNT and FRNRAP. V gave up 1 base and J gave up 5 bases, with 12 bases separating them. The CDR3 covers 15 residues. CDR3 amino acids: CASGLDRARDQPQHF. CDR3 in DNA: TGTGCTAGTGGTTTGGACAGGGCGAGGGATCAGCCCCAGCATTTT.